The TCR beta chain described here comes from a study of blood T cell repertoires in COVID-19 (dated by TCRdb to the early 2020s). About the study as a whole: Samples from collaborators originated in the United States, Italy and Spain and spanned both the acute and convalescent phases of COVID-19. The prospective study material was composed of cDNA or gDNA derived from T cells, B-cell-depleted T cells, or PBMCs. Deeply sampled blood TCRbeta repertoires from subjects exposed to, actively infected with, or recovered from COVID-19 were included in the dataset. A freely available public database, intended as a resource for researchers studying the immune response to SARS-CoV-2, is where the repertoires were released. Samples were obtained from the ongoing ImmuneRACE study (first 160 participants) and from roughly 1,300 subjects provided by 6 global collaborators. Nearly every sample came with metadata listing a de-identified subject ID, COVID-19 status, age in years and sex. Where available, HLA class I and class II types were obtained from metadata supplied by the sample provider rather than from assay-based typing. Here is what the overall study found, with its caveats: Clinical and demographic metadata were provided uncurated, with the amount varying by source and participant.

Worth noting for this clone: The antigen it binds to is not known. No base quality values were provided; no much bigger clone lies one nucleotide off.

From the cysteine through the phenylalanine, the CDR3 covers 16 amino acids. Of the read, only the CDR3 DNA is kept; its 48 bases are in frame from base 1. Relative to germline, V is 3 bases shorter and J is 5 bases shorter, with 19 bases between their ends. CDR1 is given as DFQATT and CDR2 as SNEGSKA, both from the germline V gene (reference sequence). Collaborating institutions collected whole blood in K2EDTA tubes following their own protocols. For TCRbeta analysis, collaborators shipped samples in one of three forms: frozen whole blood, isolated PBMCs, or DNA extracted from either of those sample types. TCRbeta CDR3 regions were amplified from genomic DNA by means of the immunoSEQ Assay, a bias-controlled multiplex PCR. As for the original processing: Nucleated cell counts per sample were estimated from amplification of reference gene primers within the assay. Sequence reads were collapsed and filtered to measure the absolute abundance of every unique TCRbeta CDR3 rearrangement. For each sample, productive Simpson clonality was calculated as the square root of Simpson's diversity index across productive rearrangements. What TCRdb holds here is the immuneACCESS table cut down to in-frame rearrangements. Part of the clones is not present; checked against another copy, under half of the missing clones reflect an unresolved V gene, and the others are unexplained. That table furnishes V, J and clone size, whereas the DNA furnished D and trimming. A total of about 190,000 clones appear in this sample, 70% to 90% of them only once. The ten largest clonotypes hold approximately 4% of the sample.

The sequenced sample consisted of peripheral blood. The chain is encoded by TRBV20-1 joined to TRBJ1-4; the D gene assignment is ambiguous. This TCR was recovered from a human donor in a cohort sampled during active COVID-19. In nucleotides, the sequence is TGCAGTGCTAGTGGCGGGCTCGGGGTTAGGAATGAAAAACTGTTTTTT. The resulting protein is CSASGGLGVRNEKLFF.